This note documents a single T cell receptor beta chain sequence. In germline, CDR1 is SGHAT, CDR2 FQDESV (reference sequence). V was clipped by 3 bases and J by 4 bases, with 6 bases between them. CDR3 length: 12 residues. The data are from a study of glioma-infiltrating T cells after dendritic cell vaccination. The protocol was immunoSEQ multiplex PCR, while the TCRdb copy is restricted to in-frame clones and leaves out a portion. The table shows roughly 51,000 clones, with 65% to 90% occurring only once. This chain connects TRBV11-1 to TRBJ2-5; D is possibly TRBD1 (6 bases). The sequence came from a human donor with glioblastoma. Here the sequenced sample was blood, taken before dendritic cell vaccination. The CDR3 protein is CASSLDRETQYF. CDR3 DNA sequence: TGTGCCAGCAGCTTGGACAGAGAGACCCAGTACTTC. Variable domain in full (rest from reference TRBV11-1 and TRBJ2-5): EAEVAQSPRYKITEKSQAVAFWCDPISGHATLYWYRQILGQGPELLVQFQDESVVDDSQLPKDRFSAERLKGVDSTLKIQPAELGDSAMYLCASSLDRETQYFGPGTRLLVL.